Described below is a single T cell receptor (beta chain) sequence and its context. The data stem from a study of blood T cell repertoires in COVID-19. Overall study: PBMCs, B-cell-depleted T cells, or T cells provided the cDNA or gDNA that made up the material.

TCRdb keeps only in-frame clones here, not all; method: immunoSEQ multiplex PCR. This sample has around 160,000 clones, with roughly 84% found just once. V lost 4 bases to trimming and J lost 2 bases, with 14 bases between them. This CDR3 is built from 15 residues. Looked up from germline, CDR1 is LGHDT and CDR2 is YNNKEL (reference sequence). The chain recombines TRBV3-1 (or the pseudogene TRBV3-2) with TRBJ2-5; possible D gene TRBD1, 7 bases. The sequence derives from a human donor in a cohort sampled during active COVID-19. The sample was peripheral blood. The CDR3 nucleotides are TGTGCCAGCAGCCCAGGGAGGACAGGTCAAGAGACCCAGTACTTC. Amino acids: CASSPGRTGQETQYF.